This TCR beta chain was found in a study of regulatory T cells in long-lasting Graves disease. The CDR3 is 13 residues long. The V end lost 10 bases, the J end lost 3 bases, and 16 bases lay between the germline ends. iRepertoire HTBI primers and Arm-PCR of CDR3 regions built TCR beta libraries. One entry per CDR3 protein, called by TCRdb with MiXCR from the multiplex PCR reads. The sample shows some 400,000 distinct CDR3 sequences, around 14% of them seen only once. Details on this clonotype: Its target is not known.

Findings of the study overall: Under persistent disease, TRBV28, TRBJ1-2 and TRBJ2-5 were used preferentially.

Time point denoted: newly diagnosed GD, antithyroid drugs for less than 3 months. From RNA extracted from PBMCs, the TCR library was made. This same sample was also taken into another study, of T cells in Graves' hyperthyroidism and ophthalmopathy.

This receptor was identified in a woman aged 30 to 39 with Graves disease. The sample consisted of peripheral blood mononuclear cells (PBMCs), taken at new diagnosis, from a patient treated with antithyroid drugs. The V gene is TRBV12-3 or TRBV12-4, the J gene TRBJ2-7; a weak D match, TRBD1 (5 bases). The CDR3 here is CAIALGAYYEQYF. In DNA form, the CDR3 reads TGTGCCATCGCGTTAGGGGCCTACTACGAGCAGTACTTC.